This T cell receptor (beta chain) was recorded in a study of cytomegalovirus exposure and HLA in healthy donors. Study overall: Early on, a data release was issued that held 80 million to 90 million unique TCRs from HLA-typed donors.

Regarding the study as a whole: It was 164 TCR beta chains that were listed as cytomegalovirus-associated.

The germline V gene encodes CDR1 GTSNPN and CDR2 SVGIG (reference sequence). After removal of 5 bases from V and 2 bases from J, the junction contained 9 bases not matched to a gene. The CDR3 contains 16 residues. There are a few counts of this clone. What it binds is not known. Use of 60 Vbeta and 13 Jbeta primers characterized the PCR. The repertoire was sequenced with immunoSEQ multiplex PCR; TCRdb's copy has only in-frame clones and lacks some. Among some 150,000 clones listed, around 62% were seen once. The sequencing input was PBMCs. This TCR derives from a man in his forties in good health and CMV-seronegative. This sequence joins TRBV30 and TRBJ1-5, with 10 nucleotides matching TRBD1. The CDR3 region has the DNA TGTGCCTGGCTAAGACAGGGGGCGCGGGGCAATCAGCCCCAGCATTTT. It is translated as CAWLRQGARGNQPQHF. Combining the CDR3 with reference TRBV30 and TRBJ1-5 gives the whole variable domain SQTIHQWPATLVQPVGSPLSLECTVEGTSNPNLYWYRQAAGRGLQLLFYSVGIGQISSEVPQNLSASRPQDRQFILSSKKLLLSDSGFYLCAWLRQGARGNQPQHFGDGTRLSIL.